This entry is about one T cell receptor (beta chain). The sample is drawn from a study of shared T cell receptors in the human thymus. Here immunoSEQ multiplex PCR was the method, and the copy in TCRdb shows in-frame clones only, minus some. The table lists just under 550,000 clones, around 78% of them singletons. The CDR3 consists of 14 residues. V was trimmed by 3 bases and J by 2 bases, leaving 12 bases between them. CDR1 is SGHRS, CDR2 YFSETQ, per germline. This sample was also put to use in a study of human thymus T cells. That source adds: Corrective cardiac operations yielded the resected thymus tissue. Across thymic and blood repertoires, the usage of V and J genes appeared to be biased. Related work showed strongly overlapping thymic repertoires across unrelated individuals.

The chain recombines TRBV5-1 with TRBJ2-7; tentative D call: TRBD1 (5 bases). This clonotype was obtained from a boy under two years old with a congenital heart defect. Material for sequencing was thymocytes. The CDR3 nucleotides are TGCGCCAGCAGCTCCTCCAGGGTGCCCTACGAGCAGTACTTC. Translated, it gives CASSSSRVPYEQYF.